This is a list of T cell receptor beta chains from one sample in a study of blood T cells in healthy people across ages. TCRdb independently ran MiXCR on the 5' RACE reads; one entry per CDR3 protein. The profile shows approximately 800,000 distinct CDR3 sequences, 36% of them singletons. Source material: blood. The source of these receptors is a man aged 18-30 years in good health. Each CDR3 is given with its conserved first and last residue. Fields, in order: V gene, clone size, J gene, D gene, CDR3 protein, CDR3 DNA. The D gene is left open where the match is weak. Clone size appears in some rows only: once, few, many, or a class for an expanded clone.

TRBV12-3/TRBV12-4	many	TRBJ2-5	TRBD2	CASSRAGGQETQYF	TGTGCCAGCAGTAGAGCGGGGGGGCAAGAGACCCAGTACTTC
TRBV4-3	.	TRBJ2-1	.	CASSQGQPNEQFF	TGCGCCAGCAGCCAAGGACAGCCCAATGAGCAGTTCTTC
TRBV7-3	once	TRBJ2-7	.	CASSSAGGAAYEQYF	TGTGCCAGCAGCTCCGCAGGCGGGGCAGCCTACGAGCAGTACTTC
TRBV30	.	TRBJ2-5	.	CAWSTGPQETQYF	TGTGCCTGGAGTACAGGTCCCCAAGAGACCCAGTACTTC
TRBV12-3/TRBV12-4	.	TRBJ1-1	.	CASSPSSVTEAFF	TGTGCCAGCAGTCCCTCTTCGGTCACTGAAGCTTTCTTT
TRBV29-1	few	TRBJ1-1	.	CSVDYQENTEAFF	TGCAGCGTGGATTACCAAGAGAACACTGAAGCTTTCTTT
TRBV3-1	.	TRBJ2-7	TRBD1	CASSRRQGATYEQYF	TGTGCCAGCAGCCGTAGACAGGGGGCTACCTACGAGCAGTACTTC
TRBV28	.	TRBJ2-1	TRBD1	CASIGLSGQEGNEQFF	TGTGCCAGCATTGGCTTATCGGGACAGGAGGGGAATGAGCAGTTCTTC
TRBV28	.	TRBJ2-7	.	CASSTPMYQYF	TGTGCCAGCAGTACCCCCATGTACCAGTACTTC
TRBV6-6	.	TRBJ1-1	.	CASRRDTAAGTEAFF	TGTGCCAGCAGGCGGGACACTGCGGCGGGAACTGAAGCTTTCTTT
TRBV11-2	few	TRBJ2-4	.	CASSPPGAGNIQYF	TGTGCCAGCAGCCCCCCGGGGGCTGGAAACATTCAGTACTTC
TRBV12-3/TRBV12-4	.	TRBJ2-2	.	CASSFTGLAGELFF	TGTGCCAGCAGTTTTACGGGGTTAGCCGGGGAGCTGTTTTTT
TRBV5-1	.	TRBJ2-7	TRBD1	CASSAISRTGQDEQYF	TGCGCCAGCAGCGCTATCTCTAGGACAGGACAGGACGAGCAGTACTTC
TRBV3-1	.	TRBJ2-5	TRBD1	CASSPRQGWGTQYF	TGTGCCAGCAGCCCCCGACAGGGATGGGGGACCCAGTACTTC
TRBV6-1	.	TRBJ2-5	TRBD1	CASSGSDRGRETQYF	TGTGCCAGCAGTGGATCGGACAGGGGTAGAGAGACCCAGTACTTC
TRBV21-1	.	TRBJ2-1	.	CASSRAGGNEQFF	TGTGCCAGCAGCAGGGCAGGCGGGAATGAGCAGTTCTTC
TRBV5-1	.	TRBJ2-2	.	CASSLAGPQSNTGEPFF	TGCGCCAGCAGCTTGGCTGGGCCCCAATCGAACACCGGGGAGCCGTTTTTT
TRBV14	.	TRBJ2-7	.	CASESKPYEQYF	TGTGCCAGCGAGAGTAAACCCTACGAGCAGTACTTC
TRBV6-6	few	TRBJ2-1	.	CAGSYPNYNEQFF	TGTGCCGGCAGTTACCCAAACTACAATGAGCAGTTCTTC
TRBV12-3/TRBV12-4	few	TRBJ1-6	TRBD1	CASSSTGYNSPLHF	TGTGCCAGCAGTTCGACAGGGTATAATTCACCCCTCCACTTT
TRBV12-3/TRBV12-4	.	TRBJ2-7	TRBD1	CASTPGTGTGYEQYF	TGTGCCAGCACTCCGGGTACCGGGACAGGCTACGAGCAGTACTTC
TRBV12-3/TRBV12-4	.	TRBJ1-1	.	CASSLRGELDEAFF	TGTGCCAGCAGTCTAAGGGGGGAGCTTGATGAAGCTTTCTTT
TRBV4-2	.	TRBJ2-7	.	CASSQDTSISSSYEQYF	TGTGCCAGCAGCCAAGATACCTCCATATCCAGCTCCTACGAGCAGTACTTC
TRBV28	.	TRBJ2-5	TRBD1	CASRTRTGVGETQYF	TGTGCCAGCAGAACCCGGACAGGGGTGGGAGAGACCCAGTACTTC
TRBV24-1	few	TRBJ2-1	.	CATSEGARGGEQFF	TGTGCCACCAGTGAAGGGGCACGTGGGGGTGAGCAGTTCTTC
TRBV18	once	TRBJ1-1	TRBD1	CASSSQGNVAEAFF	TGTGCCAGCTCTTCACAGGGGAATGTTGCTGAAGCTTTCTTT
TRBV9	few	TRBJ1-5	TRBD1	CASSVAGTGPQPQHF	TGTGCCAGCAGCGTAGCTGGGACAGGGCCTCAGCCCCAGCATTTT
TRBV20-1	.	TRBJ2-4	TRBD2	CSAREGLGNIQYF	TGCAGTGCTAGAGAAGGACTAGGGAACATTCAGTACTTC
TRBV5-1	many	TRBJ1-4	.	CASSLAPAGANEKLFF	TGCGCCAGCAGCTTGGCGCCGGCCGGGGCTAATGAAAAACTGTTTTTT
TRBV4-3	.	TRBJ2-2	.	CASSQEVTMTYTGELFF	TGCGCCAGCAGCCAAGAAGTTACTATGACATATACCGGGGAGCTGTTTTTT
TRBV2	few	TRBJ2-2	.	CASSEARVRHSSPGELFF	TGTGCCAGCAGTGAAGCGCGCGTCAGACACTCGTCCCCCGGGGAGCTGTTTTTT
TRBV20-1	many	TRBJ1-2	.	CSATSTGPGYTF	TGCAGTGCTACCTCAACAGGGCCGGGCTACACCTTC
TRBV11-3	many	TRBJ2-2	.	CASSLDQNTGELFF	TGTGCCAGCAGCTTAGATCAAAACACCGGGGAGCTGTTTTTT